Reported below is one T cell receptor beta chain. Recruited during active infection, patients (from Seattle) were subsequently followed longitudinally. The CDR3 totals 14 residues. V shed 1 base and J shed 4 bases, with 5 bases lying between them. CDR1 is LGHDT, CDR2 YNNKEL, per germline (reference sequence). This entry comes from a study of blood T cell repertoires in COVID-19. Turning to the study itself: Samples taken during acute and convalescent COVID-19 were collected in the United States, Italy and Spain.

This table comes from immunoSEQ multiplex PCR, and its TCRdb copy is limited to in-frame clones, with some not included. The data hold 160,000 or so clones, with approximately 81% observed a single time. Sample: peripheral blood. The J gene is TRBJ1-6, the V gene TRBV3-1 (or the pseudogene TRBV3-2); D not certain. This receptor was taken from a woman between 45 and 65 years old with COVID-19, enrolled during active disease. The CDR3 DNA reads TGTGCCAGCAGCCAAGGAGAATATAATTCACCCCTCCACTTT. Amino acids: CASSQGEYNSPLHF.